This T cell receptor (beta chain) was captured in a study of CXCR3-negative and CXCR3-positive naive CD8 T cells. Study at large: Cumulative TRB read yield was approximately 135 million, averaging about 1.5 +/- 0.3 million per library.

CD45RO-CCR7+CD27+CD95- was the phenotype of naive CD8+ T cells. The authors prepared UMI-labeled TRB cDNA libraries by 5' RACE. Reprocessing the 5' RACE reads, TCRdb reports a single entry for every CDR3 protein and omits DNA. Its listing shows about 110,000 distinct CDR3 sequences. Concerning this clonotype: The target antigen is unknown.

The study, taken as a whole, reports: The study found comparably high diversity in both naive subsets and much lower diversity in memory CD8+ cells. CXCR3-expressing naive cells carried TRB CDR3s more hydrophobic than those of CXCR3-negative naive cells. TRBV-TRBJ usage was similar across naive CXCR3 subsets but distinct in memory cells.

The CDR3 spans 14 residues. The clonotype originates from a human donor in good health. Some clones in this sample may be carry-over from other donors' samples. The sequencing input was naive CXCR3+ CD8+ T cells from blood. Subset here: CD45RO-CCR7+CD27+CD95- naive CD8+ T cells expressing CXCR3 (TNR3+). The chain joins TRBV12-3 or TRBV12-4 to TRBJ1-5; lacking DNA, the TRBD1 call made by TCRdb goes unchecked. CDR3: CASTLHRVNQPQHF.